These 10 T cell receptor beta chains share one sample of origin, sequenced in a study of control samples from healthy donors and cancer patients. Some clones are missing from TCRdb's copy, which holds only in-frame ones; the method was immunoSEQ multiplex PCR. The data hold roughly 39,000 clones, with approximately 90% observed a single time. Material: blood. The source is a woman between 50 and 59 years old in good health.

The table lists this clone with a few counts. V gene TRBV19 combines with J gene TRBJ1-3; no reliable D call. The germline gives CDR1 LNHDA, CDR2 SQIVND (reference sequence). The CDR3 runs 14 residues. Trimming cost V 4 bases and J 0 bases, with 7 bases left between them. The DNA of the CDR3 is TGTGCCAGTAGTAAAAAGAGCTCTGGAAACACCATATATTTT. This sequence encodes CASSKKSSGNTIYF.

The chain employs TRBV5-1 and TRBJ1-4, with D tentatively TRBD1 (5 bases). V was trimmed by 0 bases and J by 8 bases, leaving 14 bases between them. Per the germline V gene, CDR1 is SGHRS and CDR2 is YFSETQ. The CDR3 has 15 amino acids. The CDR3 here is CASSLAGGISEKLFF. The CDR3 DNA reads TGCGCCAGCAGCTTGGCGGGGGGGATAAGCGAAAAACTGTTTTTT. Supplemented by reference TRBV5-1 and TRBJ1-4, the full variable domain reads KAGVTQTPRYLIKTRGQQVTLSCSPISGHRSVSWYQQTPGQGLQFLFEYFSETQRNKGNFPGRFSGRQFSNSRSEMNVSTLELGDSALYLCASSLAGGISEKLFFGSGTQLSVL.

This clone was seen more than once but under ten times. The chain employs TRBV5-1 and TRBJ1-2; D may be TRBD1 (5 bases). The length of the CDR3 is 13 residues. V lost 3 bases to trimming and J lost 4 bases, with 10 bases between them. Germline lookup yields CDR1 SGHRS and CDR2 YFSETQ. CDR3 amino acids: CASSSEGIYGYTF. The CDR3 nucleotides are TGCGCCAGCAGCTCTGAGGGGATCTATGGCTACACCTTC.

The gene calls are TRBV7-9 and TRBJ2-3; a possible D gene is TRBD2 (7 bases). The germline V gene encodes CDR1 SEHNR and CDR2 FQNEAQ (reference sequence). This CDR3 has 14 amino acids. The ends were cut back, 5 bases at V and 5 bases at J, with 14 bases in the middle. The CDR3 protein is CASSPGGLGDTQYF. In nucleotides, the CDR3 is TGTGCCAGCAGCCCGGGGGGCCTCGGAGATACGCAGTATTTT. Using reference TRBV7-9 and TRBJ2-3 for the parts outside the CDR3, the full variable domain is DTGVSQNPRHKITKRGQNVTFRCDPISEHNRLYWYRQTLGQGPEFLTYFQNEAQLEKSRLLSDRFSAERPKGSFSTLEIQRTEQGDSAMYLCASSPGGLGDTQYFGPGTRLTVL.

This sequence joins TRBV27 and TRBJ2-7; TRBD2 agrees at 7 bases. The CDR3 is made up of 14 amino acids. J gave up 7 bases and V 3 bases, and 9 bases lay outside the gene matches. CDR1 and CDR2 (germline): MNHEY, SMNVEV (reference sequence). The DNA for the CDR3 is TGTGCCAGCAGTTTCGGGACTAAAAGGGGTGAGCAGTACTTC. Amino acids: CASSFGTKRGEQYF.

The chain recombines TRBV30 with TRBJ1-3; D unclear. V lost 2 bases, J lost 4 bases, and 6 bases lay in between. This CDR3 contains 12 residues. Looked up from germline, CDR1 is GTSNPN and CDR2 is SVGIG (reference sequence). CDR3 region: CAWSKQGNTIYF. The CDR3 bases are TGTGCCTGGAGTAAACAGGGAAACACCATATATTTT.

The V call is TRBV12-3 or TRBV12-4, the J call TRBJ1-5, with D possibly matching TRBD1 (6 bases). The CDR3 consists of 13 residues. V was cut by 1 base and J by 8 bases, with 9 bases left in between. CDR3 nucleotides: TGTGCCAGCAGTTTAGGGGGGGCGAAGCCCCAGCATTTT. Its translation: CASSLGGAKPQHF.

This chain uses TRBV7-2 with TRBJ2-1, with 10 bases aligning to TRBD2. V dropped 4 bases and J dropped 10; count of bases not matched to a gene: 10. The CDR3 contains 15 residues. The germline gives CDR1 SGHTA, CDR2 FQGNSA. The CDR3 sequence: CASSSQTSGPREQFF. The CDR3 region has the DNA TGTGCCAGCAGCTCCCAGACTAGCGGGCCTCGGGAGCAGTTCTTC.

This chain uses TRBV4-3 with TRBJ1-6; TRBD1 aligns across 11 bases. The CDR3 has 14 amino acids. Losses at the gene ends were 3 bases for V and 8 bases for J; bases not matched to a gene: 0. Per the germline V gene, CDR1 is LGHNA and CDR2 is YSLEER. CDR3 nucleotides: TGCGCCAGCAGCCAGGGACAGGGGGATTCACCCCTCCACTTT. It encodes CASSQGQGDSPLHF.

This clone was found once. This rearrangement joins TRBV19 to TRBJ1-1; perhaps TRBD1 as D (5 bases). Per germline, CDR1 LNHDA and CDR2 SQIVND (reference sequence). The germline V and J ends were trimmed by 6 bases and 2 bases, with 10 bases remaining between them. The CDR3 extends over 13 amino acids. The chain's CDR3 is CASRGQQNTEAFF. CDR3 DNA sequence: TGTGCCAGTAGGGGGCAACAAAACACTGAAGCTTTCTTT.